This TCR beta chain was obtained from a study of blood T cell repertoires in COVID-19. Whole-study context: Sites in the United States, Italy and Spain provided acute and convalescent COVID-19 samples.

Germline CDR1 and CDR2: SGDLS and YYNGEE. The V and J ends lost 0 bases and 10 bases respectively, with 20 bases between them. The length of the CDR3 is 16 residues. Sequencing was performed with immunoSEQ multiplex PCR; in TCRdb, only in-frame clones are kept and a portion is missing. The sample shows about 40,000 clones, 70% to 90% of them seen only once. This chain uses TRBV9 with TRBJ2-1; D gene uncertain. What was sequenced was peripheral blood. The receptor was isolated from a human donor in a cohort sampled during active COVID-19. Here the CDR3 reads CASSVVQTPLRSEQFF. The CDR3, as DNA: TGTGCCAGCAGCGTAGTGCAGACACCATTAAGGTCAGAGCAGTTCTTC.